A single sample gave rise to the 20 T cell receptor beta chains below, sequenced in a study of T cell changes during pregnancy in multiple sclerosis. Data came from immunoSEQ multiplex PCR; TCRdb stores just in-frame clones and leaves some out. The repertoire holds around 34,000 clones, approximately 90% seen once, with around 11% in the top ten. Sequencing used CD8+ T cells from peripheral blood mononuclear cells, obtained before pregnancy. The receptor set was obtained from a female donor with multiple sclerosis, enrolled in a pregnancy study.

The chain combines TRBV21-1 with TRBJ2-4; TRBD2 is the table's D call, not checked against the DNA. TRBV21-1 is given as a pseudogene. This CDR3 region has 18 residues. The CDR3 DNA sequence: TGTGCCAGCGCGGTTTGGCGTGGGGGGATATTAGCCAAAAACATTCAGTACTTC. Translated: CASAVWRGGILAKNIQYF.

The rearrangement joins TRBV7-9 to TRBJ2-2; D is unclear. Germline-derived CDR1 and CDR2 are SEHNR and FQNEAQ (reference sequence). The germline V and J ends were trimmed by 2 bases and 8 bases, with 3 bases remaining between them. CDR3 size: 11 residues. CDR3 nucleotides: TGTGCCAGCAGCTTATCTGGGGAGCTGTTTTTT. Translation: CASSLSGELFF.

The rearrangement links TRBV27 to TRBJ2-7; 7 bases fit TRBD2. This CDR3 region has 15 residues. Trimming at V came to 3 bases and at J to 6 bases, leaving 11 bases not matched to a gene. Germline assignment: CDR1 MNHEY and CDR2 SMNVEV (reference sequence). This CDR3 reads CASSFQTSPAREQYF. CDR3 sequence (DNA): TGTGCCAGCAGTTTCCAGACTAGCCCCGCTCGCGAGCAGTACTTC.

The count of this clone is one. The V call is TRBV7-9, the J call TRBJ2-2, with TRBD1 matching over 10 bases. The CDR3 runs 16 residues. V lost 1 base to trimming and J lost 3 bases; unmatched junction nucleotides: 2. Germline V gives CDR1 SEHNR, CDR2 FQNEAQ (reference sequence). The CDR3 reads CASSLEGTGDTGELFF. In DNA form, the CDR3 reads TGTGCCAGCAGCTTAGAAGGGACAGGGGACACCGGGGAGCTGTTTTTT.

The chain combines TRBV7-8 with TRBJ1-4, with 12 bases fitting TRBD1. Germline V gives CDR1 SGHVS, CDR2 FQNEAQ. The CDR3 contains 15 residues. With V trimmed by 5 bases and J by 7 bases, 5 bases remained unmatched. The CDR3 spells CASSTPGQGAEKLFF. Written as DNA, the CDR3 is TGTGCCAGCAGCACGCCGGGACAGGGGGCTGAAAAACTGTTTTTT.

For the CDR3, the DNA is TGTGCCAGCAGTTACTCAGGGGGCGGGTATGGCTACACCTTC. This codes for CASSYSGGGYGYTF. This chain connects TRBV6-5 to TRBJ1-2, with 7 bases fitting TRBD1. Trimming at V came to 0 bases and at J to 5 bases, leaving 3 bases not matched to a gene. CDR1 is MNHEY, CDR2 SVGAGI, per germline. The CDR3 covers 14 residues.

The chain uses TRBV21-1 and TRBJ2-2; TRBD1, as called in the table, went unchecked against the DNA. TRBV21-1 is termed a pseudogene. The CDR3 consists of 16 residues. CDR3 sequence: CASSKGQGPGTGELFF. CDR3 in DNA: TGTGCCAGCAGCAAAGGGCAGGGGCCGGGCACCGGGGAGCTGTTTTTT.

This clone was seen just once. This chain links TRBV6-6 with TRBJ2-7, with 9 bases lining up with TRBD2. Germline loops: CDR1 MNHNY, CDR2 SVGAGI (reference sequence). This CDR3 contains 15 residues. Germline trimming cut 5 bases from V and 4 bases from J; bases unmatched to any gene: 9. CDR3 in amino acids: CASSTGLAGAYEQYF. CDR3 bases: TGTGCCAGCAGTACCGGATTAGCGGGAGCGTACGAGCAGTACTTC.

The chain carries TRBV7-8 and TRBJ2-2, with TRBD2 matching over 10 bases. The CDR3 contains 17 residues. The germline CDR1 and CDR2 sequences are SGHVS and FQNEAQ. The V and J ends lost 4 bases and 3 bases, in that order; junction bases with no gene match: 8. The DNA for the CDR3 is TGTGCCAGCAGCTCACCCAGCGGGAGGGGACACACCGGGGAGCTGTTTTTT. This translates into CASSSPSGRGHTGELFF.

This chain joins TRBV6-1 and TRBJ2-2, with D possibly matching TRBD1 (5 bases). The germline V gene has CDR1 MNHNS and CDR2 SASEGT. With 1 base removed from V and 3 bases from J, the gap between germline ends came to 6 bases. The CDR3 spans 14 residues. The CDR3 loop reads CASSEGGHTGELFF. In DNA form, the CDR3 reads TGTGCCAGCAGTGAAGGGGGCCACACCGGGGAGCTGTTTTTT.

This clone has only one observation. The chain has TRBV4-3 and TRBJ2-7; 7 bases agree with TRBD1. CDR1 is LGHNA and CDR2 is YSLEER in the germline V gene. CDR3 size: 15 residues. V lost 1 base, J lost 5 bases, and 8 bases stayed unmatched. In DNA, the CDR3 is TGCGCCAGCAGCCAAGTTGGACAGGTTTTGGACGAGCAGTACTTC. Translation gives CASSQVGQVLDEQYF.

The V and J genes are TRBV6-1 and TRBJ2-7; 7 bases align to TRBD1. CDR1 and CDR2 (germline): MNHNS, SASEGT. The CDR3 sequence is 17 residues long. Germline trimming cut 4 bases from V and 5 bases from J; bases unmatched to any gene: 17. CDR3 loop: CASSGRQGPLLVDEQYF. The CDR3 DNA sequence: TGTGCCAGCAGTGGTCGACAGGGTCCCCTCTTGGTAGACGAGCAGTACTTC.

This rearrangement joins TRBV7-9 to TRBJ1-2, with D possibly TRBD1 on 6 matching bases. V was trimmed by 10 bases and J by 6 bases, leaving 18 bases between them. Germline assignment: CDR1 SEHNR and CDR2 FQNEAQ (reference sequence). The CDR3 is 13 amino acids. The CDR3 DNA follows: TGTGCCACCCTAGTAGGGGGTAAGGATGGCTACACCTTC. Translated, it gives CATLVGGKDGYTF.

This clone was recorded once. This chain joins TRBV5-1 and TRBJ2-2; D ambiguous. Trimming cost V 8 bases and J 5 bases, with 7 bases left between them. From germline, CDR1 is SGHRS and CDR2 YFSETQ. The CDR3 totals 11 residues. CDR3 DNA: TGCGCCAGTACATCTACCGGGGAGCTGTTTTTT. Its translation is CASTSTGELFF.

This sequence joins TRBV7-8 and TRBJ1-2, with D maybe TRBD1 (6 bases). The CDR3 runs 14 residues. Trimming removed 7 bases from V and 4 bases from J, with 16 bases in between. Germline assignment: CDR1 SGHVS and CDR2 FQNEAQ. The CDR3: CASNEQGFSYGYTF. The CDR3, as DNA: TGTGCCAGCAACGAACAGGGATTCAGCTATGGCTACACCTTC.

The V and J genes are TRBV4-1 and TRBJ2-7; D might be TRBD2 (6 bases). This CDR3 contains 16 residues. The V and J ends lost 0 bases and 3 bases respectively, with 15 bases between them. The germline V gene encodes CDR1 MGHRA and CDR2 YSYEKL. The CDR3 nucleotides read TGCGCCAGCAGCCAAGAGGGACGGGAGAGATACTACGAGCAGTACTTC. It yields the protein CASSQEGRERYYEQYF.

The chain recombines TRBV28 with TRBJ2-1, with D possibly TRBD2 on 6 matching bases. The CDR3 loop spans 13 amino acids. CDR1 and CDR2 (germline): MDHEN, SYDVKM. The germline V and J ends were trimmed by 3 bases and 6 bases, with 9 bases remaining between them. The CDR3 spells CASSFGGTNEQFF. CDR3 DNA sequence: TGTGCCAGCAGTTTCGGGGGTACCAATGAGCAGTTCTTC.

As regards this clone: The junction departs from the called germline gene at one end, perhaps through a read error. The chain carries TRBV13 and TRBJ2-7, with a possible D match to TRBD1 (5 bases). The CDR3 runs 13 residues. CDR1 and CDR2 (germline): PRHDT, FYEKMQ (reference sequence). The DNA of the CDR3 is TGTGCCAGCAGCATAGGGGTGAGTTACGAGCAGTACTTC. Translating it yields CASSIGVSYEQYF. The full variable domain, in which reference TRBV13 and TRBJ2-7 provide the parts outside the CDR3, is AAGVIQSPRHLIKEKRETATLKCYPIPRHDTVYWYQQGPGQDPQFLISFYEKMQSDKGSIPDRFSAQQFSDYHSELNMSSLELGDSALYFCASSIGVSYEQYFGPGTRLTVT.

This clone has only a few counts. The chain joins TRBV19 to TRBJ1-1; a possible D gene is TRBD1 (6 bases). Trimming left V 4 bases short and J 3 bases short, with 15 bases between. This CDR3 region has 15 residues. Germline assignment: CDR1 LNHDA and CDR2 SQIVND (reference sequence). The CDR3 DNA sequence: TGTGCCAGTAGTAAGACCGGGACAAGACACACTGAAGCTTTCTTT. Amino acids: CASSKTGTRHTEAFF.

The chain employs TRBV13 and TRBJ1-2, with 9 positions matching TRBD1. The V gene end was trimmed by 5 bases and the J gene end by 4 bases; junction bases not matched to a gene: 8. There are 15 residues in the CDR3. In germline, CDR1 is PRHDT, CDR2 FYEKMQ (reference sequence). CDR3 residues: CASSPPGQGVYGYTF. The CDR3 DNA is TGTGCCAGCAGCCCGCCGGGACAGGGTGTCTATGGCTACACCTTC.